Listed here are 18 T cell receptor beta chains from one sample, sequenced in a study of lymphopenia after photon versus proton radiotherapy. The method was immunoSEQ multiplex PCR; TCRdb's version includes in-frame clones alone and lacks a portion of them. The sample has 150,000 or so clones; 75% to 90% are singletons. This specimen consisted of peripheral blood, obtained from a patient treated with photon-based radiotherapy. Receptor source: a man in his fifties or sixties with gastric cancer.

This clone is a singleton in its sample. The chain couples TRBV28 to TRBJ2-2; maybe TRBD1 (5 bases). V was trimmed by 1 base and J by 0 bases, leaving 9 bases between them. The CDR3 spans 16 residues. Germline CDR1 reads MDHEN; CDR2 reads SYDVKM. The CDR3 nucleotides read TGTGCCAGCAGTTTATTGGCGACAGCGAACACCGGGGAGCTGTTTTTT. Protein sequence: CASSLLATANTGELFF.

This chain links TRBV6-1 with TRBJ2-7, with a possible D match to TRBD2 (6 bases). The germline V gene encodes CDR1 MNHNS and CDR2 SASEGT. This CDR3 comprises 13 residues. V was cut by 1 base and J by 2 bases, with 6 bases left in between. The CDR3 sequence: CASSEGLAYEQYF. As DNA, the CDR3 is TGTGCCAGCAGTGAAGGACTAGCCTACGAGCAGTACTTC.

The V and J genes are TRBV7-8 and TRBJ2-7, with D possibly matching TRBD2 (5 bases). This CDR3 comprises 17 residues. V lost 2 bases, J lost 5 bases, and 22 bases lay in between. CDR1 and CDR2 (germline): SGHVS, FQNEAQ. This chain's CDR3 is CASSLPRRVSVTNEQYF. In DNA, the CDR3 is TGTGCCAGCAGCTTACCCCGCCGAGTTAGCGTGACCAACGAGCAGTACTTC.

The rearrangement joins TRBV6-1 to TRBJ1-5; maybe TRBD1 (6 bases). Germline CDR1 and CDR2: MNHNS and SASEGT. Trimming pared 8 bases from V and 1 base from J, leaving 12 bases between. There are 14 residues in the CDR3. CDR3 residues: CASFLGGSNQPQHF. The CDR3 nucleotides are TGTGCCAGCTTCCTAGGGGGGAGCAATCAGCCCCAGCATTTT.

This clone was detected once. For the CDR3, the DNA is TGTGCCAGCAGCGACCGGACTAGCGGGAGGAACGAGCAGTACTTC. Amino acids: CASSDRTSGRNEQYF. The rearrangement uses TRBV2 and TRBJ2-7; 14 nucleotides line up with TRBD2. Germline V lookup: CDR1 SNHLY, CDR2 FYNNEI. The CDR3 totals 15 residues. V was clipped by 6 bases and J by 5 bases; unmatched bases: 6.

The chain couples TRBV7-6 to TRBJ2-7, with 11 bases lining up with TRBD2. In germline, CDR1 is SGHVS, CDR2 FNYEAQ. Unmatched junction bases numbered 19, after V lost 4 bases and J lost 5 bases. The CDR3 sequence is 19 residues long. The CDR3 nucleotides are TGTGCCAGCAGCTCCCGGGTTAGCGGGAGGGCCGAGGTTCGCCACGAGCAGTACTTC. Its protein is CASSSRVSGRAEVRHEQYF.

This clone has a handful of counts. The chain couples TRBV5-1 to TRBJ2-5; D gene uncertain. This CDR3 is 16 amino acids long. Germline V gene sequence: CDR1 SGHRS, CDR2 YFSETQ. Trimming took off 0 bases at V and 4 bases at J, with 16 bases between the two ends. The CDR3 bases are TGCGCCAGCAGCTTGGAGAGGTGGGGTTCTGGAGAGACCCAGTACTTC. This sequence encodes CASSLERWGSGETQYF.

The V and J genes are TRBV6-1 and TRBJ2-3; TRBD2 matches at 12 bases. V lost 2 bases, J lost 0 bases, and 9 bases stayed unmatched. CDR1 and CDR2 (germline): MNHNS, SASEGT. CDR3 length equals 19 residues. CDR3 sequence (DNA): TGTGCCAGCAGTGAACCCGCTAGCGGGAGGGGTTATAGCACAGATACGCAGTATTTT. It encodes CASSEPASGRGYSTDTQYF.

The chain is built from TRBV5-1 and TRBJ2-5; TRBD2 matches 11 bases. This CDR3 region has 15 residues. Germline trimming cut 4 bases from V and 5 bases from J; bases unmatched to any gene: 7. Per the germline V gene, CDR1 is SGHRS and CDR2 is YFSETQ. For the CDR3, the DNA is TGCGCCAGCAGCAGGACTAGCGGGCCCGCGGAGACCCAGTACTTC. Its protein product is CASSRTSGPAETQYF. The full variable domain, its missing parts supplied by reference TRBV5-1 and TRBJ2-5, is KAGVTQTPRYLIKTRGQQVTLSCSPISGHRSVSWYQQTPGQGLQFLFEYFSETQRNKGNFPGRFSGRQFSNSRSEMNVSTLELGDSALYLCASSRTSGPAETQYFGPGTRLLVL.

With respect to this clone: Other DNA sequences within the sample encode an identical CDR3. The rearrangement joins TRBV7-8 to TRBJ2-7, with D perhaps TRBD1 (5 bases). From germline, CDR1 is SGHVS and CDR2 FQNEAQ. V gave up 1 base and J gave up 1 base, with 8 bases separating them. This CDR3 has 14 residues. CDR3 in DNA: TGTGCCAGCAGCTTAGAGGCAGGGTCCTACGAGCAGTACTTC. It translates to CASSLEAGSYEQYF.

The chain is built from TRBV2 and TRBJ1-1; D remains unclear. Germline lookup yields CDR1 SNHLY and CDR2 FYNNEI. The CDR3 loop spans 14 amino acids. V was cut by 2 bases and J by 7 bases, with 14 bases left in between. The CDR3 DNA sequence: TGTGCCAGCAGTGAACCGATGCGGAGGTTTGAAGCTTTCTTT. It is translated as CASSEPMRRFEAFF.

The chain recombines TRBV6-5 with TRBJ1-2; 8 bases are shared with TRBD1. The V segment lost 3 bases and the J segment 4 bases; nucleotides outside the gene matches: 4. This CDR3 has 14 amino acids. Germline CDR1 reads MNHEY; CDR2 reads SVGAGI. CDR3 coding DNA: TGTGCCAGCAGTTATGGACAGGGTCCCTATGGCTACACCTTC. Translating gives CASSYGQGPYGYTF.

The chain combines TRBV18 with TRBJ2-1, with 7 bases aligning to TRBD2. This CDR3 has 15 amino acids. Germline V gene lookup returns CDR1 KGHSH and CDR2 LQKENI. After removal of 3 bases from V and 4 bases from J, the junction contained 6 bases not matched to a gene. The CDR3 reads CASSPSGPFYNEQFF. The DNA of the CDR3 is TGTGCCAGCTCACCTAGCGGGCCCTTTTACAATGAGCAGTTCTTC.

V gene TRBV15 combines with J gene TRBJ2-1; 9 nucleotides align to TRBD2. The CDR3 runs 18 residues. The V and J ends lost 1 base and 4 bases, in that order; junction bases with no gene match: 11. Germline V gene sequence: CDR1 LNHNV, CDR2 YYDKDF (reference sequence). In nucleotides, the CDR3 is TGTGCCACCAGCAGAGTACGGAGGTCTAGCGGGATTTACAATGAGCAGTTCTTC. Protein product: CATSRVRRSSGIYNEQFF.

The rearrangement uses TRBV19 and TRBJ1-5; no clear D. The V gene lost 3 bases and the J gene lost 3 bases, with 12 bases spanning the gap. The CDR3 spans 15 residues. In germline, CDR1 is LNHDA, CDR2 SQIVND (reference sequence). For the CDR3, the DNA is TGTGCCAGTAGTATGGGTCAGAGGCCCAATCAGCCCCAGCATTTT. This codes for CASSMGQRPNQPQHF.

The genes are TRBV5-1 and TRBJ1-1, with 9 bases fitting TRBD1. V gave up 4 bases and J gave up 4 bases; unmatched junction bases: 5. Germline-derived CDR1 and CDR2 are SGHRS and YFSETQ. CDR3 size: 14 residues. The CDR3 loop is CASSLQGAGTEAFF. The CDR3 bases are TGCGCCAGCAGCCTACAGGGGGCCGGCACTGAAGCTTTCTTT.

The DNA for the CDR3 is TGTGCCAGCAGCTTACTCAACACTGAAGCTTTCTTT. It is translated as CASSLLNTEAFF. V and J are TRBV7-9 and TRBJ1-1; D ambiguous. CDR3 size: 12 residues. V gave up 2 bases and J gave up 2 bases, with 3 bases separating them. CDR1 is SEHNR, CDR2 FQNEAQ, per germline (reference sequence).

The V and J genes are TRBV30 and TRBJ1-1; D is uncertain. V was pared by 5 bases and J by 1 base, with 17 bases between. There are 15 residues in the CDR3. Per germline, CDR1 GTSNPN and CDR2 SVGIG (reference sequence). The CDR3 is CAWLNGGDTNTEAFF. CDR3 nucleotide sequence: TGTGCCTGGCTAAACGGTGGGGATACGAACACTGAAGCTTTCTTT.